Below, one T cell receptor beta chain is given with its context. The data are from a study of T cell changes during pregnancy in multiple sclerosis. TCRdb keeps only in-frame clones here, not all; method: immunoSEQ multiplex PCR. There are fewer than 40,000 clones in the sample; around 90% occur only once, and roughly 10% lies in the top ten. The CDR3 covers 13 residues. Germline-derived CDR1 and CDR2 are MDHEN and SYDVKM. The germline V and J ends were trimmed by 4 bases and 7 bases, with 14 bases remaining between them. This sample comprised CD8+ T cells from peripheral blood mononuclear cells, obtained in the first trimester of pregnancy. This sequence joins TRBV28 and TRBJ2-7, with D possibly being TRBD2 (5 bases). This receptor was obtained from a female donor with multiple sclerosis, enrolled in a pregnancy study. In nucleotides, the CDR3 is TGTGCCAGCAGTTCTCCCCCCACGGGGGAGCAGTACTTC. Its protein is CASSSPPTGEQYF. The whole variable domain, filled in from reference TRBV28 and TRBJ2-7, reads DVKVTQSSRYLVKRTGEKVFLECVQDMDHENMFWYRQDPGLGLRLIYFSYDVKMKEKGDIPEGYSVSREKKERFSLILESASTNQTSMYLCASSSPPTGEQYFGPGTRLTVT.